This T cell receptor beta chain was sequenced for a study of shared clonotypes between healthy human individuals. Study-level information: CD4 naive and CD4 memory each took three plates per donor, while CD8 naive took two and CD8 memory one. Notes on the study in general: The study found about 5% of naive CD4 clonotypes shared across four donors.

As for this clone: Its matching antigen is unknown.

Splitting of CD4+ cells produced CD45RA+ naive and CD45RA-negative memory subsets. Data came from immunoSEQ multiplex PCR; TCRdb stores just in-frame clones and leaves some out. The sample has 950,000 to 1,200,000 clones, 60% to 80% seen once; the top ten hold more than 0.85%. This CDR3 spans 13 amino acids. Germline V gene lookup returns CDR1 SGHRS and CDR2 YFSETQ. V shed 2 bases and J shed 5 bases, with 11 bases lying between them. Sample: memory CD4+ T cells from PBMCs. Subset here: CD45RA-negative fraction. This receptor was obtained from a young man in good health. Some clones in this sample may be carry-over from other donors' samples. J is TRBJ2-7 and V is TRBV5-1; tentatively, D is TRBD2 (5 bases). This CDR3 is CASSLPRGNEQYF. Here the CDR3 DNA reads TGCGCCAGCAGCTTACCTAGAGGGAACGAGCAGTACTTC.